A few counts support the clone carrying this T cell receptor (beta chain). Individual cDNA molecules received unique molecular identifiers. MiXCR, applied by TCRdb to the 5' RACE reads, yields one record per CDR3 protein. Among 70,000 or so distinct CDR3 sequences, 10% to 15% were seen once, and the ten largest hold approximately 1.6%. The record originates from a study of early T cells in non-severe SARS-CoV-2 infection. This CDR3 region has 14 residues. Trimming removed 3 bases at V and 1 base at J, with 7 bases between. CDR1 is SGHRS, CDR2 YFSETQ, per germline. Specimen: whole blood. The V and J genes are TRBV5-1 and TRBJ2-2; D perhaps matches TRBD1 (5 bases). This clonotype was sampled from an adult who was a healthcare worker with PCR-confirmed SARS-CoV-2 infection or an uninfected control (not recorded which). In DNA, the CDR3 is TGCGCCAGCAGCTCGCAGGGGAACACCGGGGAGCTGTTTTTT. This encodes CASSSQGNTGELFF.